Described below is a single TCR beta chain sequence and its context. As yet, its antigen is unknown. This sample was taken from a study of T cell repertoires and HLA-DP antigens. The CDR3 is 15 amino acids. Trimming stripped 0 bases from V and 6 bases from J, with 10 bases between. The V gene's germline CDR1 is SGDLS and CDR2 YYNGEE. Some clones are missing from TCRdb's copy, which holds only in-frame ones; the method was immunoSEQ multiplex PCR. Of over 100,000 clones in the sample, 80% to 95% were seen once. The J gene is TRBJ2-6, the V gene TRBV9, with TRBD1 as a possible D gene (5 bases). The receptor comes from a woman aged 18-30 years in good health and CMV-seronegative. Sequenced: CD4+ T cells from PBMCs. The CDR3 bases are TGTGCCAGCAGCGTAGAGGGGCTCTCGGCCAACGTCCTGACTTTC. Its protein is CASSVEGLSANVLTF.